The sequence of this T cell receptor (beta chain) was determined in a study of shared clonotypes between healthy human individuals (dated by TCRdb to about 2020). As for the study more broadly: A couple of women and three men aged 18 to 49 years were included in the cohort. For each donor, CD4 naive and CD4 memory were each run on three plates, CD8 naive on two plates, and CD8 memory on one plate. Blood TCR repertoires of about 5 healthy adults were deeply sequenced to estimate repertoire size and the extent of clonotype sharing between individuals. To increase sequencing depth and limit assay-specific biases, TCR repertoire library preparation and sequencing were carried out by different laboratories using diverse techniques. Leukapheresis yielded between about 0.94 and 8.9 billion PBMCs per donor. Findings and caveats that apply to the study as a whole: Higher generation probabilities were observed for clonotypes shared by all four sorted-subset donors than for non-shared clonotypes. Sharing across a few donors was observed for roughly 5.4% of naive CD4, over 3% of naive CD8, over 2% of memory CD4, and roughly 0.4% of memory CD8 clonotypes. Sampling was restricted to blood, and TCR repertoires in tissues likely differ from the TCR repertoires found in blood. Naive subsets generally had larger estimated clonotype richness than memory subsets did. Pairwise subsampling indicated that sequencing depth was expected to affect the degree of clonotype sharing among donors. The small number of donors limited the genetic and exposure-history diversity represented. Incomplete sequencing was indicated by rarefaction of sorted-subset datasets, despite the large sequencing depth.

CD8 naive samples were CD45RO-negative cells positively selected for CCR7, giving a CD45RA+CCR7+ population that excluded TemRA cells. Healthy HIV-negative adults with no recently reported acute infections or vaccinations were included as donors. Every donor was a Caucasian adult living in Nashville, Tennessee, USA. Blood was obtained by leukapheresis, after which PBMCs were separated by Ficoll-Histopaque density gradient centrifugation and cryopreserved in liquid nitrogen vapor phase. Analytical flow cytometry was used to check the purity and quantity of every magnetically sorted T cell population. Each sorted fraction had its genomic DNA isolated and then quantified by UV absorbance on a Nanodrop 2000c. Using the deep immunoSEQ assay, multiplex PCR amplified TCR CDR3 regions from genomic DNA. Extracted genomic DNA from each cell subset was spread evenly across all wells of several immunoSEQ 96-well plates, with each plate serving as a replicate. Each replicate PCR for sorted subsets received approximately 200 ng genomic DNA, equal to tens of thousands of T cell genomes. Purified libraries were quantified with a Qubit 3.0 fluorometer, sized on a Bioanalyzer 2100, and re-quantified with the KAPA Library Quantification kit. Every immunoSEQ 96-well plate was sequenced on a separate single-read 150-cycle Illumina NextSeq 550 flow cell. Concerning the study's data processing: Because the immunoSEQ output included only junctional sequences and no quality scores, the filtering could not be the same as the filtering used for full-length reads. Sequences were annotated with PyIR, a Python wrapper for IgBLAST v1.9, using IMGT germline references to assign V/J genes and CDR3. Reads were removed for weak V/J assignments (E-value above 1e-6), missing CDR3, stop codons, out-of-frame junctions, or ambiguous translated residues. V3J clonotypes were defined as sequences sharing the same inferred V gene, J gene, and CDR3 amino acid sequence. To compute the percentage overlap between repertoires, the number of shared unique clonotypes was divided by the size of the smaller repertoire. Three approaches were used to assess repertoire richness: RTK rarefaction, the Chao1 estimator, and Recon v2.1 estimates of unobserved clonotypes. Generation probabilities for all TCRbeta clonotypes obtained by the gDNA method from a handful of donors were computed using OLGA. Here the immuneACCESS table is served through TCRdb, limited to in-frame sequences with V and J called. Missing clones are a known gap in these copies; in checked studies unresolved V genes cover under half, and the rest lacks a known reason. The DNA gave D and trimming, while V, J and clone size come from that table. The sample has millions of clones on record, about 95% of them singletons. The ten largest clones represent 0.85% to 1.3% of the sample.

V and J lose 0 bases and 3 bases, and a span of 18 bases separates them. CDR1 LGHNA and CDR2 YSLEER are derived from the germline V gene. The CDR3 goes from the cysteine to the phenylalanine over 18 residues. The kept DNA is CDR3 alone, 54 bases in frame from the first base. About this clone itself: What antigen it recognizes has not been identified. No much larger clone exists at a distance of one base, and base qualities are not known.

The V and J segments used are TRBV4-3 and TRBJ2-1; TRBD2 could be the D gene, as 6 bases match. The sequenced sample consisted of naive CD8+ T cells sorted from blood. The cell subset or site label for this specimen denotes: CD45RA+CCR7+. This TCR came from a man between 18 and 29 years old in good health. The DNA sequence is given as TGCGCCAGCAGCCAAGATCGGGCCGACGGGAGCTTCTACAATGAGCAGTTCTTC. This codes for CASSQDRADGSFYNEQFF.